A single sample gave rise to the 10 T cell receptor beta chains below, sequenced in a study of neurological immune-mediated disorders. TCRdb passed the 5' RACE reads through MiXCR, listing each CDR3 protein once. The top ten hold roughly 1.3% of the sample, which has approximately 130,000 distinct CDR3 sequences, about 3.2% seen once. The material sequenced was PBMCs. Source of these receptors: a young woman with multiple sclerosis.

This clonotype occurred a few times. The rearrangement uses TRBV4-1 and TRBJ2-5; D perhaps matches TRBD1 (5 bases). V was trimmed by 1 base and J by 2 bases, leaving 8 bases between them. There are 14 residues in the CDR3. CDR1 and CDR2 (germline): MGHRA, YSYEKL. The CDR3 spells CASSQGPGQETQYF. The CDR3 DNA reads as TGCGCCAGCAGCCAAGGCCCAGGGCAAGAGACCCAGTACTTC.

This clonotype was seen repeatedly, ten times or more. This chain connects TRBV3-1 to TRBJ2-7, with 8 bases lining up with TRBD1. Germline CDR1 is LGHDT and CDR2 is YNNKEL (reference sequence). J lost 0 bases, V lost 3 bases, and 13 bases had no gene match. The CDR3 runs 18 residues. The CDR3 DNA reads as TGTGCCAGCAGCCAGATTGCGGCCCGGGACAGGAGCTCCTACGAGCAGTACTTC. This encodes CASSQIAARDRSSYEQYF.

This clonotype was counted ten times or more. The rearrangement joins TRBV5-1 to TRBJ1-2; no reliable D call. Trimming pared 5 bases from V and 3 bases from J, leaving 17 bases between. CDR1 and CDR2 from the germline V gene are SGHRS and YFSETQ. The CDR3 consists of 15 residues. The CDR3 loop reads CASRLAGGEDYGYTF. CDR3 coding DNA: TGCGCCAGCAGACTGGCAGGTGGGGAAGACTATGGCTACACCTTC.

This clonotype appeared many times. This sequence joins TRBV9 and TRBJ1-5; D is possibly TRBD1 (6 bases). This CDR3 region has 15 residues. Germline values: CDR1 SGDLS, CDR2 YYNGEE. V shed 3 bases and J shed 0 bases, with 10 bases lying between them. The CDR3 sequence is CASSAQGSSNQPQHF. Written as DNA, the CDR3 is TGTGCCAGCAGCGCACAGGGATCTAGCAATCAGCCCCAGCATTTT.

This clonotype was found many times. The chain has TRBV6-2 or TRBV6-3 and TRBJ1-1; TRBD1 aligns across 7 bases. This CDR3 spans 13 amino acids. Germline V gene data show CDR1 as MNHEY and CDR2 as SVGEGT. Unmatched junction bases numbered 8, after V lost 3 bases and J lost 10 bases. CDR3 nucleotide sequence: TGTGCCAGCAGTTATGGAAAGCGACAGGGAGCTTTCTTT. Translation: CASSYGKRQGAFF.

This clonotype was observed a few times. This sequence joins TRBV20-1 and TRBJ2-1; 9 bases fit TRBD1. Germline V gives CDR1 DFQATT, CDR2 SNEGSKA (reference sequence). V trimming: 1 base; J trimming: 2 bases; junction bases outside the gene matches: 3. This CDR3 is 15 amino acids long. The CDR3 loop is CSARARDRAYNEQFF. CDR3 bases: TGCAGTGCTAGAGCCCGGGACAGGGCCTACAATGAGCAGTTCTTC.

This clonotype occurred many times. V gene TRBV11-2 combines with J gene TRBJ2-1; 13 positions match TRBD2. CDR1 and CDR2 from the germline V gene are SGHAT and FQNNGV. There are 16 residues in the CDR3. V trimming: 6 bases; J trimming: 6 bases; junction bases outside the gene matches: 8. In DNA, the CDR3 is TGTGCCAGCAGAACACTAGCGGGGGGGCTAGGCAATGAGCAGTTCTTC. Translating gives CASRTLAGGLGNEQFF. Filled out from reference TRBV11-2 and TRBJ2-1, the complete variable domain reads EAGVAQSPRYKIIEKRQSVAFWCNPISGHATLYWYQQILGQGPKLLIQFQNNGVVDDSQLPKDRFSAERLKGVDSTLKIQPAKLEDSAVYLCASRTLAGGLGNEQFFGPGTRLTVL.

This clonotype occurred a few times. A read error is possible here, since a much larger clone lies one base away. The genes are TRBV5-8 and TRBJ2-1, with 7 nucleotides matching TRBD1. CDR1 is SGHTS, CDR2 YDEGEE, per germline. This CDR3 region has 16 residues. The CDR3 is CASSPSLTGPYNAQFF. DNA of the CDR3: TGTGCCAGCAGTCCGTCGCTGACAGGGCCCTACAATGCGCAGTTCTTC.

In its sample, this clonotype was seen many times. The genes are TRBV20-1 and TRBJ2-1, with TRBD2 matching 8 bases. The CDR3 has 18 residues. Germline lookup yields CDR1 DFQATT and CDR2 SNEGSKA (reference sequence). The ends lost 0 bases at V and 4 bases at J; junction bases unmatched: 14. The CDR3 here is CSARELQTSAKSYNEQFF. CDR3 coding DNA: TGCAGTGCTAGAGAACTTCAGACTAGCGCAAAGTCATACAATGAGCAGTTCTTC.

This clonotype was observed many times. This CDR3 is CASIPLIGEWYEQYF. The CDR3 coding sequence is TGTGCCAGCATCCCCCTGATTGGGGAATGGTACGAGCAGTACTTC. The chain carries TRBV7-9 and TRBJ2-7; D is unclear. V lost 7 bases and J lost 4, with 20 bases in between. Looked up from germline, CDR1 is SEHNR and CDR2 is FQNEAQ (reference sequence). The CDR3 loop spans 15 amino acids.